This passage covers 30 T cell receptor beta chains from one sample sequenced in a study of blood T cells in healthy people across ages. For the second PCR, which ran for roughly 7 to 11 cycles, a sample-barcoded 5' primer and a J-beta primer mix were used. From the 5' RACE reads, TCRdb called clonotypes with MiXCR, one entry per CDR3 protein. The sample lists roughly 1.4 million distinct CDR3 sequences; almost 60% were seen once. The sequenced sample consisted of blood. The receptor source for this set is a man younger than 35 in good health.

This sequence joins TRBV5-5 and TRBJ2-4; 7 bases match TRBD1. The better agreement between TRBJ2-7 and the DNA end casts doubt on the J call. The germline CDR1 and CDR2 sequences are SGHKS and YYEKEE (reference sequence). This CDR3 is 16 amino acids long. The CDR3 coding sequence is TGTGCCAGCAGCTCTTTACTACAGGGGCGATCCTACGAGCAGTACTTC. The encoded protein is CASSSLLQGRSYEQYF.

This clonotype was seen more than once but under ten times. The CDR3 region has the DNA TGTGCCAGCAGGACCCTAGATATGGGGGTGGGAACTGAAGCTTTCTTT. This codes for CASRTLDMGVGTEAFF. The genes are TRBV6-6 and TRBJ1-1; weak D call: TRBD1 (5 bases). This CDR3 is 16 amino acids long. V was pared by 6 bases and J by 5 bases, with 22 bases between. The germline gives CDR1 MNHNY, CDR2 SVGAGI (reference sequence).

The genes are TRBV29-1 and TRBJ2-7; a weak D match, TRBD1 (7 bases). The V gene lost 7 bases and the J gene lost 3 bases, with 28 bases spanning the gap. The CDR3 is 17 residues long. Per the germline V gene, CDR1 is SQVTM and CDR2 is ANQGSEA. The DNA for the CDR3 is TGCAGCGCCTTATTGGGGGACTGGGACAGTTATTACTACGAGCAGTACTTC. The encoded protein is CSALLGDWDSYYYEQYF.

This chain uses TRBV28 with TRBJ2-1, with TRBD1 matching over 10 bases. CDR3 size: 16 residues. Germline lookup yields CDR1 MDHEN and CDR2 SYDVKM. Unmatched junction bases numbered 9, after V lost 5 bases and J lost 5 bases. CDR3 coding DNA: TGTGCCAGCAGTATTCCGGGACAGGGGTACCACAATGAGCAGTTCTTC. It is translated as CASSIPGQGYHNEQFF.

The count of this clonotype is one. A junction end diverges from the germline sequence, so it may reflect a read error. The chain combines TRBV20-1 with TRBJ2-1; possibly TRBD2 for D (5 bases). Germline loops: CDR1 DFQATT, CDR2 SNEGSKA (reference sequence). The CDR3 is made up of 13 amino acids. The CDR3 bases are TGCAGTATAAGGGAGATCCCCTACAAGGAGCAGTTCTTC. Translating gives CSIREIPYKEQFF.

The chain uses TRBV20-1 and TRBJ1-5, with TRBD1 as a possible D gene (6 bases). The germline V gene encodes CDR1 DFQATT and CDR2 SNEGSKA (reference sequence). There are 16 residues in the CDR3. V shed 0 bases and J shed 5 bases, with 17 bases lying between them. This CDR3 is CSARDEQGGAYQPQHF. In DNA, the CDR3 is TGCAGTGCTAGAGATGAACAGGGAGGGGCCTATCAGCCCCAGCATTTT.

V is TRBV7-9 and J is TRBJ2-1; D gene unclear. The assigned J gene may be wrong: the sequence end matches TRBJ2-7 better. The germline V gene encodes CDR1 SEHNR and CDR2 FQNEAQ (reference sequence). The CDR3 spans 14 residues. CDR3 protein: CASSLESIAYEQYF. The CDR3, as DNA: TGTGCCAGCAGCTTAGAGTCAATAGCCTACGAGCAGTACTTC.

V is TRBV7-9 and J is TRBJ2-1, with D maybe TRBD2 (7 bases). TRBJ2-7 explains the end of the DNA better; the J call may be wrong. There are 14 residues in the CDR3. Germline CDR1 and CDR2: SEHNR and FQNEAQ (reference sequence). The CDR3 bases are TGTGCCAGCGCTCGGGGGGACACCTACAATGAGCAGTACTTC. Its translation: CASARGDTYNEQYF.

About this clonotype itself: A much bigger clone sits one base away, suggesting this may be a read error. The rearrangement joins TRBV27 to TRBJ2-7; TRBD2 matches 13 bases. The CDR3 contains 15 residues. From germline, CDR1 is MNHEY and CDR2 SMNVEV (reference sequence). Trimming removed 6 bases from V and 2 bases from J; junction bases left unmatched: 4. The CDR3 protein is CASSILAGGTYEQYF. As DNA, the CDR3 is TGTGCCAGCAGCATACTAGCGGGAGGGACCTACGAGCAGTACTTC.

This clonotype was counted between two and nine times. The rearrangement links TRBV20-1 to TRBJ2-1, with 9 nucleotides matching TRBD2. Trimming cost V 0 bases and J 5 bases; bases outside gene matches: 14. From germline, CDR1 is DFQATT and CDR2 SNEGSKA (reference sequence). The length of the CDR3 is 18 residues. The CDR3 loop reads CSARDLPSSGTRHNEQFF. The CDR3 nucleotides read TGCAGTGCTAGAGATCTTCCGTCTAGCGGGACTCGGCACAATGAGCAGTTCTTC.

This clonotype has only a few counts. The chain links TRBV10-3 to TRBJ2-6, with 9 bases identical to TRBD1. The J segment lost 0 bases and the V segment lost 1 base, leaving 7 bases of the junction unmatched. The CDR3 consists of 19 residues. The V gene's germline CDR1 is ENHRY and CDR2 SYGVKD. The DNA for the CDR3 is TGTGCCATCAGTGAGTGGACCGGGACAGGGACCTCTGGGGCCAACGTCCTGACTTTC. Residues: CAISEWTGTGTSGANVLTF.

This clonotype has a handful of counts. The rearrangement uses TRBV12-3 or TRBV12-4 and TRBJ2-1, with TRBD2 matching over 10 bases. V dropped 7 bases and J dropped 7; count of bases not matched to a gene: 10. The CDR3 has 15 amino acids. CDR3 coding DNA: TGTGCCAGCAACCGAGCGGGGGGGCAGAAAAATGAGCAGTTCTTC. It translates to CASNRAGGQKNEQFF.

This chain joins TRBV20-1 and TRBJ1-2; D unclear. V was clipped by 7 bases and J by 3 bases, with 12 bases between them. Germline V CDR1 and CDR2: DFQATT, SNEGSKA (reference sequence). The length of the CDR3 is 12 residues. In nucleotides, the CDR3 is TGCAGTGTTCCAGTTATGGACTATGGCTACACCTTC. Its translation is CSVPVMDYGYTF.

This chain joins TRBV29-1 and TRBJ2-7, with a weak D call TRBD2 (6 bases). The CDR3 is 17 amino acids. V lost 2 bases, J lost 3 bases, and 23 bases lay in between. Per the germline V gene, CDR1 is SQVTM and CDR2 is ANQGSEA. The CDR3 reads CSVESKSGRRSGYEQYF. Written as DNA, the CDR3 is TGCAGCGTTGAAAGTAAAAGCGGGCGTCGTTCCGGCTACGAGCAGTACTTC.

This clonotype was recorded a few times. The V and J genes are TRBV27 and TRBJ2-1; possibly TRBD1 for D (5 bases). This CDR3 has 15 amino acids. Looked up from germline, CDR1 is MNHEY and CDR2 is SMNVEV (reference sequence). Trimming removed 3 bases from V and 0 bases from J, with 9 bases in between. As DNA, the CDR3 is TGTGCCAGCAGTTTGACAGACAGCTCCTACAATGAGCAGTTCTTC. Translation gives CASSLTDSSYNEQFF.

The rearrangement links TRBV2 to TRBJ2-7, with unresolved D. Trimming cost V 7 bases and J 2 bases, with 12 bases left between them. Germline CDR1 and CDR2: SNHLY and FYNNEI. The CDR3 contains 13 residues. The CDR3 DNA reads as TGTGCCAGCAAATATTCTCAGGCCTACGAGCAGTACTTC. Translation: CASKYSQAYEQYF.

The gene calls are TRBV5-1 and TRBJ2-3; the D gene is possibly TRBD2 (5 bases). The V and J ends lost 4 bases and 7 bases respectively, with 16 bases between them. The CDR3 has 14 amino acids. Germline V gives CDR1 SGHRS, CDR2 YFSETQ. Written as DNA, the CDR3 is TGCGCCAGCAGCATTGATCCGGGATCGAATACGCAGTATTTT. Translation: CASSIDPGSNTQYF.

V usage is TRBV7-6 and J usage is TRBJ1-1; D is perhaps TRBD1 (5 bases). The CDR3 loop spans 17 amino acids. V was shortened by 4 bases and J by 1 base, with 19 bases between the two germline ends. Germline V gene sequence: CDR1 SGHVS, CDR2 FNYEAQ. CDR3 nucleotide sequence: TGTGCCAGCAGCTCCCGGTCGGGGGGTTATACGAACACTGAAGCTTTCTTT. It specifies CASSSRSGGYTNTEAFF.

This sequence joins TRBV29-1 and TRBJ2-5; D assignment may be TRBD1 or TRBD2 (6 bases each). The germline V gene has CDR1 SQVTM and CDR2 ANQGSEA. The CDR3 loop spans 12 amino acids. Trimming took 0 bases from V and 13 from J, leaving 15 bases between them. The CDR3 is CSVEDGGTKSYF. The CDR3 coding sequence is TGCAGCGTTGAAGATGGCGGGACAAAGTCGTACTTC.

This clonotype was picked up many times. This chain links TRBV6-1 with TRBJ2-7; TRBD1 agrees at 7 bases. In germline, CDR1 is MNHNS, CDR2 SASEGT. J gave up 0 bases and V 1 base, and 0 bases lay outside the gene matches. This CDR3 has 14 residues. CDR3 in DNA: TGTGCCAGCAGTGAAGGGGACAGCTCCTACGAGCAGTACTTC. Translation: CASSEGDSSYEQYF.

The V and J genes are TRBV7-2 and TRBJ2-5; D unresolved. The V gene's germline CDR1 is SGHTA and CDR2 FQGNSA. V was cut by 4 bases and J by 5 bases, with 11 bases left in between. The length of the CDR3 is 13 residues. CDR3 residues: CASSSMTQETQYF. Written as DNA, the CDR3 is TGTGCCAGCAGCTCAATGACCCAGGAGACCCAGTACTTC. Full variable domain (remainder filled in from reference TRBV7-2 and TRBJ2-5): GAGVSQSPSNKVTEKGKDVELRCDPISGHTALYWYRQSLGQGLEFLIYFQGNSAPDKSGLPSDRFSAERTGGSVSTLTIQRTQQEDSAVYLCASSSMTQETQYFGPGTRLLVL.

The rearrangement links TRBV10-3 to TRBJ2-1, with a tentative D call TRBD1 (7 bases). V gave up 0 bases and J gave up 4 bases, with 13 bases separating them. Germline CDR1 and CDR2: ENHRY and SYGVKD. This CDR3 has 16 amino acids. DNA of the CDR3: TGTGCCATCAGTGAGTCGCAGGGGGACTCTTACAATGAGCAGTTCTTC. It translates to CAISESQGDSYNEQFF.

This clonotype was seen a few times. The gene calls are TRBV7-6 and TRBJ2-7, with D perhaps matching TRBD1 or TRBD2 (6 bases each). Germline V gives CDR1 SGHVS, CDR2 FNYEAQ. Trimming took off 1 base at V and 3 bases at J, with 19 bases between the two ends. This CDR3 region has 17 residues. The CDR3 DNA follows: TGTGCCAGCAGCTTAGGCCCGGGGGACACAGTACGCTACGAGCAGTACTTC. Translating gives CASSLGPGDTVRYEQYF.

The chain carries TRBV28 and TRBJ1-6; D call uncertain. Looked up from germline, CDR1 is MDHEN and CDR2 is SYDVKM. This CDR3 spans 14 amino acids. The V end lost 3 bases, the J end lost 7 bases, and 10 bases lay between the germline ends. Written as DNA, the CDR3 is TGTGCCAGCAGTTTCTTCGTCAGCAATTCACCCCTCCACTTT. It translates to CASSFFVSNSPLHF.

The chain couples TRBV5-1 to TRBJ2-1, with a tentative D call TRBD2 (5 bases). Germline CDR1 SGHRS, CDR2 YFSETQ. V lost 0 bases and J 0 bases, leaving 19 bases between the germline ends. CDR3 length: 19 residues. The CDR3 DNA is TGCGCCAGCAGCTTGGACTTTACTAGGAGCCATAGCTCCTACAATGAGCAGTTCTTC. This gives the protein CASSLDFTRSHSSYNEQFF.

The chain uses TRBV12-3 or TRBV12-4 and TRBJ1-1; 10 bases are shared with TRBD1. V shed 6 bases, J shed 8 bases, and the junction held 3 bases outside the gene matches. The CDR3 consists of 12 residues. The CDR3 here is CASSEGQGEAFF. The CDR3 DNA is TGTGCCAGCAGCGAGGGACAGGGGGAAGCTTTCTTT.

This rearrangement joins TRBV5-6 to TRBJ2-1; 11 positions agree with TRBD1. The CDR3 length is 14 residues. The trim removed 5 bases at V and 7 bases at J, leaving 5 bases unmatched. From germline, CDR1 is SGHDT and CDR2 YYEEEE. The CDR3 here is CASSVGQGANEQFF. The DNA for the CDR3 is TGTGCCAGCAGTGTCGGACAGGGGGCGAATGAGCAGTTCTTC. Filled out from reference TRBV5-6 and TRBJ2-1, the complete variable domain reads DAGVTQSPTHLIKTRGQQVTLRCSPKSGHDTVSWYQQALGQGPQFIFQYYEEEERQRGNFPDRFSGHQFPNYSSELNVNALLLGDSALYLCASSVGQGANEQFFGPGTRLTVL.

This clonotype showed up just a few times. The chain combines TRBV7-9 with TRBJ2-7; D call uncertain. CDR3 length: 13 amino acids. Trimming took 2 bases from V and 7 from J, leaving 12 bases between them. Germline assignment: CDR1 SEHNR and CDR2 FQNEAQ (reference sequence). In DNA, the CDR3 is TGTGCCAGCAGCTTACCTTCCATGGGGGAGCAGTACTTC. Translation gives CASSLPSMGEQYF.

The V call is TRBV28, the J call TRBJ2-7; possible D gene TRBD1, 6 bases. Trimming shortened V by 6 bases and J by 2 bases, and 14 bases separated the two germline ends. The CDR3 contains 14 residues. CDR1 and CDR2 from the germline V gene are MDHEN and SYDVKM. CDR3 in DNA: TGTGCCAGCAGAAATACAGGGTCAGCCTACGAGCAGTACTTC. This encodes CASRNTGSAYEQYF.

The CDR3 spells CASRRRTDSNQPQHF. Written as DNA, the CDR3 is TGTGCCAGCAGGCGCCGAACGGATAGCAATCAGCCCCAGCATTTT. The rearrangement uses TRBV2 and TRBJ1-5; no clear D gene. CDR1 and CDR2 (germline): SNHLY, FYNNEI. The CDR3 is 15 amino acids. V was clipped by 6 bases and J by 0 bases, with 12 bases between them. The variable domain in full, with the rest retrieved from reference TRBV2 and TRBJ1-5, is EPEVTQTPSHQVTQMGQEVILRCVPISNHLYFYWYRQILGQKVEFLVSFYNNEISEKSEIFDDQFSVERPDGSNFTLKIRSTKLEDSAMYFCASRRRTDSNQPQHFGDGTRLSIL.